This TCR beta chain emerged from a study of CD4 and CD8 cells across lung adenocarcinoma regions. Via MiXCR, TCRdb re-called the PCR reads, giving one row per CDR3 protein. The sample yields around 20,000 distinct CDR3 sequences, roughly 50% seen once. The patients had localized lung adenocarcinoma, a non-small cell subtype. The CDR3 sequence is 14 residues long. The germline V gene has CDR1 MNHNS and CDR2 SASEGT. V usage is TRBV6-1 and J usage is TRBJ2-4; D gene unclear. The DNA end lines up better with TRBJ2-7; the J call may be wrong. The clonotype originates from a male donor with lung adenocarcinoma. The CD4 and CD8 labels of this study may be unreliable. Input material: CD4+ T cells from the margin of a lung tumor. The chain's CDR3 is CASSEALGHYEQYF. The CDR3 nucleotides are TGTGCCAGCAGTGAAGCGCTGGGTCACTACGAGCAGTACTTC.